The 8 T cell receptor beta chains in this list originate from one sample, sequenced in a study of human T cells and chemical hapten exposure (dated by TCRdb to about 2021). In light of the paper, this sample's time point label describes: patch test 1, 2 weeks after DPC sensitization. This specimen's treatment or condition label, per the study, means: therapeutic diphenylcyclopropenone sensitization with weekly scalp DPC. Library prep was done by RACE. The instrument was a NextSeq 500. TCRdb trimmed the raw reads at Q25, called clones with MiXCR and kept productive beta chains. CDR3 protein duplicates are merged, each entry listing the most common genes and DNA. This sample holds about 90,000 distinct CDR3 sequences; roughly 10% were observed only once. The ten top clones hold 2% to 2.5% of the sample. The sample consisted of whole blood, taken in connection with sensitization to the hapten diphenylcyclopropenone (DPC). The receptors stem from a man in his forties with alopecia areata. Some clones in this sample may be carry-over from other donors' samples.

About this clonotype itself: Its ends do not fully match the called genes, so a read error is possible. The J gene is TRBJ1-2, the V gene TRBV6-5; TRBD1 is a possible D gene (5 bases). This CDR3 is built from 14 residues. CDR1 and CDR2 (germline): MNHEY, SVGAGI. The CDR3 region is CASSRMRDGHGYIF. The DNA for the CDR3 is TGTGCCAGCAGCCGCATGAGGGACGGGCATGGCTACATCTTC.

This clonotype was seen more than once but under ten times. This chain links TRBV18 with TRBJ2-3; the D gene is possibly TRBD1 (5 bases). V gave up 0 bases and J gave up 4 bases, with 11 bases separating them. CDR1 and CDR2 (germline): KGHSH, LQKENI. The CDR3 covers 15 residues. The CDR3 spells CASSPPLQGADTQYF. The CDR3 coding sequence is TGTGCCAGCTCACCACCCCTGCAAGGGGCAGATACGCAGTATTTT.

This CDR3 reads CASRVGAASSYEQYV. Here the CDR3 DNA reads TGTGCCAGCAGGGTGGGGGCGGCGAGCTCCTACGAGCAGTACGTC. The chain carries TRBV6-2 or TRBV6-3 and TRBJ2-7, with a possible D match to TRBD1 (6 bases). V shed 6 bases and J shed 0 bases, with 15 bases lying between them. This CDR3 has 15 amino acids. Germline V gene sequence: CDR1 MNHEY, CDR2 SVGEGT.

V gene TRBV6-6 combines with J gene TRBJ2-7; no clear D. CDR3 length equals 14 residues. Trimming removed 6 bases at V and 2 bases at J, with 14 bases between. Germline V gene lookup returns CDR1 MNHNY and CDR2 SVGAGI (reference sequence). The DNA for the CDR3 is TGTGCCAGCAGACTTAGCACAAATACCTACGAGCAGTACTTC. Protein product: CASRLSTNTYEQYF.

This clonotype was counted ten times or more. The V gene is TRBV5-1, the J gene TRBJ2-2; D ambiguous. Deletions cut 5 bases from V and 7 bases from J, with 12 bases between. Germline V gives CDR1 SGHRS, CDR2 YFSETQ. The CDR3 has 13 residues. CDR3: CASSGVLGGELFF. The CDR3 DNA follows: TGCGCCAGCAGTGGAGTCTTGGGCGGGGAGCTGTTTTTT.

This clonotype was picked up many times. The chain has TRBV2 and TRBJ2-3; TRBD1 matches 9 bases. The trim removed 4 bases at V and 2 bases at J, leaving 4 bases unmatched. The CDR3 is made up of 15 amino acids. Germline loops: CDR1 SNHLY, CDR2 FYNNEI. CDR3 bases: TGTGCCAGCAGTGCGGACAGGGGTAACACAGATACGCAGTATTTT. Protein sequence: CASSADRGNTDTQYF. Full variable domain (outside the CDR3, taken from reference TRBV2 and TRBJ2-3): EPEVTQTPSHQVTQMGQEVILRCVPISNHLYFYWYRQILGQKVEFLVSFYNNEISEKSEIFDDQFSVERPDGSNFTLKIRSTKLEDSAMYFCASSADRGNTDTQYFGPGTRLTVL.

This clonotype was counted many times. The chain couples TRBV7-8 to TRBJ2-7, with no clear D. V was shortened by 1 base and J by 0 bases, with 4 bases between the two germline ends. The CDR3 covers 13 residues. The germline gives CDR1 SGHVS, CDR2 FQNEAQ. The CDR3 loop is CASSLGLSYEQYV. CDR3 bases: TGTGCCAGCAGCTTAGGCCTCTCCTACGAGCAGTACGTC.

Of note for this clonotype: Compared with germline, one end of the junction differs, possibly owing to a read error. V gene TRBV7-9 combines with J gene TRBJ2-1, with D uncertain. From germline, CDR1 is SEHNR and CDR2 FQNEAQ (reference sequence). The CDR3 length is 10 residues. The CDR3 is CASSLVEIIF. CDR3 nucleotide sequence: TGTGCCAGCAGCTTAGTGGAGATAATCTTC.